These 30 T cell receptor beta chains originate from one sample sequenced in a study of blood T cell repertoires in COVID-19. Here immunoSEQ multiplex PCR was the method, and the copy in TCRdb shows in-frame clones only, minus some. The data hold about 180,000 clones, with about nine tenths observed a single time. The sequencing sample was made of PBMCs or T cells enriched from blood (not recorded which). The receptors originated from a woman in her late teens or twenties who had recovered from COVID-19.

This clone was detected only once. The chain recombines TRBV7-3 with TRBJ2-7; perhaps TRBD1 as D (7 bases). V was clipped by 5 bases and J by 6 bases, with 20 bases between them. The CDR3 extends over 15 amino acids. CDR1 SGHTA and CDR2 FQGTGA come from the germline V gene. CDR3 DNA: TGTGCCAGCAGCGCGCAGGGGGATAGGAGGGCCGAGCAGTACTTC. Residues: CASSAQGDRRAEQYF.

The chain has TRBV5-1 and TRBJ2-2, with 9 bases matching TRBD1. V dropped 2 bases and J dropped 5; count of bases not matched to a gene: 7. The CDR3 contains 16 residues. CDR1 SGHRS and CDR2 YFSETQ come from the germline V gene. The CDR3 DNA is TGCGCCAGCAGCTTCGACCGGGACAGGGAGACCGGGGAGCTGTTTTTT. Encoded protein: CASSFDRDRETGELFF.

The chain is built from TRBV27 and TRBJ1-1; TRBD1 is a possible D gene (5 bases). The CDR3 consists of 12 residues. Germline CDR1 MNHEY, CDR2 SMNVEV (reference sequence). V was clipped by 6 bases and J by 4 bases, with 9 bases between them. The CDR3 nucleotides read TGTGCCAGCAGCAGGGTCGGCACTGAAGCTTTCTTT. This sequence encodes CASSRVGTEAFF.

The chain uses TRBV9 and TRBJ2-4; a possible D gene is TRBD1 (5 bases). V was clipped by 4 bases and J by 5 bases, with 16 bases between them. This CDR3 is 15 amino acids long. Looked up from germline, CDR1 is SGDLS and CDR2 is YYNGEE. The CDR3 sequence: CASSPRTGAQNIQYF. The CDR3 nucleotides read TGTGCCAGCAGCCCTCGTACTGGGGCCCAAAACATTCAGTACTTC. The entire variable domain, with the rest obtained from reference TRBV9 and TRBJ2-4, is as follows: DSGVTQTPKHLITATGQRVTLRCSPRSGDLSVYWYQQSLDQGLQFLIQYYNGEERAKGNILERFSAQQFPDLHSELNLSSLELGDSALYFCASSPRTGAQNIQYFGAGTRLSVL.

The CDR3 is CASGLGTVSYEQYF. In nucleotides, the CDR3 is TGTGCCAGCGGCTTAGGGACAGTGTCCTACGAGCAGTACTTC. The chain employs TRBV28 and TRBJ2-7; 7 bases match TRBD1. The J segment lost 1 base and the V segment lost 8 bases, leaving 8 bases of the junction unmatched. The CDR3 extends over 14 amino acids. CDR1 and CDR2 from the germline V gene are MDHEN and SYDVKM.

This clone was seen once. The chain joins TRBV11-2 to TRBJ2-7; 9 nucleotides line up with TRBD1. Losses at the gene ends were 5 bases for V and 3 bases for J; bases not matched to a gene: 8. Germline values: CDR1 SGHAT, CDR2 FQNNGV. The CDR3 extends over 15 amino acids. CDR3: CASSPNRDRVYEQYF. The CDR3 DNA reads as TGTGCCAGCAGCCCCAACCGGGACAGGGTCTACGAGCAGTACTTC.

This clone was counted between two and nine times. The genes are TRBV29-1 and TRBJ1-2; TRBD1 matches at 7 bases. The CDR3 has 11 amino acids. V lost 7 bases to trimming and J lost 8 bases; unmatched junction nucleotides: 7. Germline CDR1 is SQVTM and CDR2 is ANQGSEA. The CDR3 spells CSAERGQGYTF. DNA for the CDR3: TGCAGCGCAGAAAGGGGGCAGGGCTACACCTTC. The whole variable domain, remainder taken from reference TRBV29-1 and TRBJ1-2, is SAVISQKPSRDICQRGTSLTIQCQVDSQVTMMFWYRQQPGQSLTLIATANQGSEATYESGFVIDKFPISRPNLTFSTLTVSNMSPEDSSIYLCSAERGQGYTFGSGTRLTVV.

The V gene is TRBV18, the J gene TRBJ2-2; 8 bases are a match to TRBD2. This CDR3 has 15 amino acids. Germline V gene sequence: CDR1 KGHSH, CDR2 LQKENI. The V segment lost 2 bases and the J segment 4 bases; nucleotides outside the gene matches: 3. For the CDR3, the DNA is TGTGCCAGCTCACCAGCTAGCGGGCTCACCGGGGAGCTGTTTTTT. This sequence encodes CASSPASGLTGELFF. The whole variable domain, filled in from reference TRBV18 and TRBJ2-2, reads NAGVMQNPRHLVRRRGQEARLRCSPMKGHSHVYWYRQLPEEGLKFMVYLQKENIIDESGMPKERFSAEFPKEGPSILRIQQVVRGDSAAYFCASSPASGLTGELFFGEGSRLTVL.

The chain combines TRBV21-1 with TRBJ1-1; the D call of TRBD1 is as the table states it, not checked on the DNA. TRBV21-1 is flagged as a pseudogene. The CDR3 contains 16 residues. The CDR3 sequence is CASSTVEQGCWLGAFF. The CDR3 DNA sequence: TGTGCCAGCAGCACCGTCGAACAGGGGTGTTGGTTAGGAGCTTTCTTT.

The chain joins TRBV3-1 (or the pseudogene TRBV3-2) to TRBJ2-7, with 10 bases matching TRBD2. Germline V gene sequence: CDR1 LGHDT, CDR2 YNNKEL (reference sequence). J lost 6 bases, V lost 4 bases, and 9 bases had no gene match. CDR3 length equals 15 residues. This CDR3 reads CASSPISGGAGEQYF. The CDR3 DNA sequence: TGTGCCAGCAGCCCCATAAGCGGGGGGGCCGGCGAGCAGTACTTC.

The chain joins TRBV28 to TRBJ1-2, with D perhaps TRBD1 (5 bases). The V end was cut by 11 bases, the J end by 1 base, with 14 bases between. The germline V gene encodes CDR1 MDHEN and CDR2 SYDVKM. The CDR3 consists of 13 residues. CDR3 residues: CAARGGDNYGYTF. The CDR3 DNA reads TGTGCCGCTCGTGGGGGGGATAACTATGGCTACACCTTC.

The genes are TRBV6-5 and TRBJ1-2; 7 nucleotides match TRBD1. V gave up 2 bases and J gave up 1 base; unmatched junction bases: 4. Germline V lookup: CDR1 MNHEY, CDR2 SVGAGI. This CDR3 has 15 amino acids. In DNA, the CDR3 is TGTGCCAGCAGTTACCTGACAGGGAATAACTATGGCTACACCTTC. It specifies CASSYLTGNNYGYTF.

The chain carries TRBV24-1 and TRBJ2-1, with 7 bases identical to TRBD1. The trim removed 4 bases at V and 8 bases at J, leaving 13 bases unmatched. CDR1 is KGHDR and CDR2 is SFDVKD in the germline V gene. The CDR3 has 16 residues. The CDR3 loop is CATSDADRVVGDEQFF. The CDR3 region has the DNA TGTGCCACCAGTGACGCAGACAGGGTGGTTGGGGATGAGCAGTTCTTC.

The DNA for the CDR3 is TGTGCCAGCAGCCAAGATGCAGGGGATCAGCCCCAGCATTTT. This encodes CASSQDAGDQPQHF. The J gene is TRBJ1-5, the V gene TRBV4-2, with TRBD1 as a possible D gene (6 bases). Germline assignment: CDR1 LGHNA and CDR2 YNFKEQ. The CDR3 contains 14 residues. The ends were cut back, 0 bases at V and 5 bases at J, with 8 bases in the middle.

The chain couples TRBV5-6 to TRBJ1-1; D gene uncertain. CDR3 length: 12 residues. V lost 2 bases and J 4 bases, leaving 6 bases between the germline ends. The germline V gene has CDR1 SGHDT and CDR2 YYEEEE. CDR3 in amino acids: CASSFSGTEAFF. CDR3 coding DNA: TGTGCCAGCAGCTTTTCCGGCACTGAAGCTTTCTTT.

This rearrangement joins TRBV28 to TRBJ2-5; 8 nucleotides align to TRBD2. Germline values: CDR1 MDHEN, CDR2 SYDVKM. Germline trimming cut 8 bases from V and 5 bases from J; bases unmatched to any gene: 16. There are 16 residues in the CDR3. The CDR3 DNA reads TGTGCCAGCGTTCGAGGGCGGGGGGTTTCGGTCGAGACCCAGTACTTC. It is translated as CASVRGRGVSVETQYF. Drawing the rest from reference TRBV28 and TRBJ2-5, the complete variable domain is DVKVTQSSRYLVKRTGEKVFLECVQDMDHENMFWYRQDPGLGLRLIYFSYDVKMKEKGDIPEGYSVSREKKERFSLILESASTNQTSMYLCASVRGRGVSVETQYFGPGTRLLVL.

This chain connects TRBV18 to TRBJ2-1, with TRBD2 identical over 13 bases. CDR1 and CDR2 (germline): KGHSH, LQKENI. This CDR3 spans 17 amino acids. V lost 4 bases and J lost 5; bases outside the gene matches: 8. CDR3 nucleotides: TGTGCCAGCTCACTAGGACTAGCGGGAGCCGTAAACAATGAGCAGTTCTTC. It yields the protein CASSLGLAGAVNNEQFF.

In its sample, this clone was seen a few times. The chain employs TRBV6-4 and TRBJ1-6; 7 nucleotides match TRBD1. The germline gives CDR1 MRHNA, CDR2 SNTAGT. V lost 3 bases and J lost 5; bases outside the gene matches: 1. This CDR3 contains 14 residues. This chain's CDR3 is CASSEGTDNSPLHF. CDR3 DNA: TGTGCCAGCAGTGAGGGGACAGATAATTCACCCCTCCACTTT.

The rearrangement uses TRBV11-2 and TRBJ1-2; D is unclear. CDR3 size: 14 residues. CDR1 is SGHAT and CDR2 is FQNNGV in the germline V gene. V lost 3 bases to trimming and J lost 6 bases, with 14 bases between them. For the CDR3, the DNA is TGTGCCAGCAGCTTTATACGGGCGGGAGATGGCTACACCTTC. Encoded protein: CASSFIRAGDGYTF. The whole variable domain, remainder taken from reference TRBV11-2 and TRBJ1-2, is EAGVAQSPRYKIIEKRQSVAFWCNPISGHATLYWYQQILGQGPKLLIQFQNNGVVDDSQLPKDRFSAERLKGVDSTLKIQPAKLEDSAVYLCASSFIRAGDGYTFGSGTRLTVV.

The genes are TRBV6-5 and TRBJ2-7, with 9 bases matching TRBD1. CDR1 is MNHEY and CDR2 is SVGAGI in the germline V gene. The CDR3 spans 15 residues. Losses at the gene ends were 5 bases for V and 3 bases for J; bases not matched to a gene: 8. The CDR3 DNA reads as TGTGCCAGCAGTCCCGGAGGGACAGGGTACTACGAGCAGTACTTC. Protein product: CASSPGGTGYYEQYF.

This chain connects TRBV28 to TRBJ1-2; D is perhaps TRBD1 (6 bases). Germline lookup yields CDR1 MDHEN and CDR2 SYDVKM. The CDR3 length is 15 residues. V lost 1 base and J lost 4, with 13 bases in between. CDR3 bases: TGTGCCAGCAGTTTATTTCCAGGGGATACCTATGGCTACACCTTC. It translates to CASSLFPGDTYGYTF.

The CDR3 bases are TGTGCCAGCAGCTATAACCGGGACACCAATCAGCCCCAGCATTTT. Protein: CASSYNRDTNQPQHF. The chain couples TRBV6-5 to TRBJ1-5; weak D call: TRBD1 (6 bases). Trimming took 6 bases from V and 3 from J, leaving 15 bases between them. CDR1 is MNHEY, CDR2 SVGAGI, per germline. The CDR3 has 15 residues.

The V and J genes are TRBV5-8 and TRBJ2-2; D possibly corresponds to TRBD1 (5 bases). Germline CDR1 reads SGHTS; CDR2 reads YDEGEE. Trimming took 1 base from V and 7 from J, leaving 11 bases between them. This CDR3 comprises 14 residues. The CDR3 is CASSLLGDGGELFF. The CDR3 DNA reads TGTGCCAGCAGCTTGTTAGGGGATGGCGGGGAGCTGTTTTTT.

V gene TRBV19 combines with J gene TRBJ2-7; TRBD1 matches 7 bases. Looked up from germline, CDR1 is LNHDA and CDR2 is SQIVND (reference sequence). J gave up 3 bases and V 5 bases, and 7 bases lay outside the gene matches. The CDR3 has 14 amino acids. DNA for the CDR3: TGTGCCAGTAGTGCCGGGACAGCTTTCTACGAGCAGTACTTC. It yields the protein CASSAGTAFYEQYF.

The chain carries TRBV28 and TRBJ1-1; D possibly corresponds to TRBD1 (6 bases). V gave up 7 bases and J gave up 7 bases, with 19 bases separating them. The V gene's germline CDR1 is MDHEN and CDR2 SYDVKM. CDR3 length: 14 residues. In nucleotides, the CDR3 is TGTGCCAGCACCTTCCTCAGGGGTTATGATGAAGCTTTCTTT. This gives the protein CASTFLRGYDEAFF.

The chain is built from TRBV9 and TRBJ1-2; D is perhaps TRBD1 (6 bases). V was cut by 3 bases and J by 3 bases, with 18 bases left in between. The CDR3 has 16 amino acids. Germline CDR1 SGDLS, CDR2 YYNGEE. CDR3 nucleotides: TGTGCCAGCAGCGGCCTAGGGACACCTCTTGACTATGGCTACACCTTC. Amino acid sequence: CASSGLGTPLDYGYTF.

The chain couples TRBV27 to TRBJ2-3; 11 nucleotides align to TRBD2. CDR1 is MNHEY, CDR2 SMNVEV, per germline (reference sequence). The CDR3 covers 18 residues. V was pared by 0 bases and J by 3 bases, with 8 bases of the junction left unmatched. The CDR3 DNA sequence: TGTGCCAGCAGTTTATCTGGTCTAGCGGGGGGACCGACAGATACGCAGTATTTT. It yields the protein CASSLSGLAGGPTDTQYF.

The V call is TRBV28, the J call TRBJ1-2, with unresolved D. The CDR3 loop spans 12 amino acids. Germline V gene sequence: CDR1 MDHEN, CDR2 SYDVKM. V was shortened by 2 bases and J by 8 bases, with 9 bases between the two germline ends. Written as DNA, the CDR3 is TGTGCCAGCAGTTTACAGGTTGGAGGCTACACCTTC. Translation: CASSLQVGGYTF.

The chain employs TRBV30 and TRBJ1-5; 8 bases align to TRBD1. Germline trimming cut 5 bases from V and 2 bases from J; bases unmatched to any gene: 8. CDR3 length equals 15 residues. Germline assignment: CDR1 GTSNPN and CDR2 SVGIG (reference sequence). CDR3 nucleotides: TGTGCCTGGGGATTCAGGGGGCTAGGCAATCAGCCCCAGCATTTT. Its protein product is CAWGFRGLGNQPQHF.

This clone appeared a single time. The chain has TRBV19 and TRBJ2-1; 7 bases match TRBD2. The germline V gene has CDR1 LNHDA and CDR2 SQIVND (reference sequence). The ends lost 7 bases at V and 10 bases at J; junction bases unmatched: 13. The CDR3 totals 14 residues. The CDR3: CASNRGRSYSEQFF. The CDR3 bases are TGTGCCAGTAACCGCGGGAGATCCTACAGCGAGCAGTTCTTC.